A single sample is the source of the 27 T cell receptor beta chains below, sequenced in a study of cytomegalovirus exposure and HLA in healthy donors. Profiling relied on immunoSEQ multiplex PCR, and the TCRdb table lists in-frame clones only, not all of them. The sample has 120,000 to 150,000 clones, about four fifths seen once; the top ten hold 1.4%. The sample comprised PBMCs. These receptors were collected from a woman aged 30 to 39 in good health and CMV-seronegative.

The chain uses TRBV7-9 and TRBJ1-1, with 9 bases matching TRBD1. The germline V gene encodes CDR1 SEHNR and CDR2 FQNEAQ (reference sequence). This CDR3 spans 17 amino acids. The junction had 10 bases not matched to a gene; V was cut back by 1 base and J by 4 bases. In DNA, the CDR3 is TGTGCCAGCAGCTTAGGGACAGGGGATTTTTATGGCACTGAAGCTTTCTTT. Its protein is CASSLGTGDFYGTEAFF.

The chain combines TRBV2 with TRBJ2-5; D may be TRBD2 (7 bases). Trimming cost V 5 bases and J 12 bases, with 13 bases left between them. The CDR3 has 11 residues. Germline assignment: CDR1 SNHLY and CDR2 FYNNEI. The CDR3 DNA sequence: TGTGCCAGCAGTTATCGGGGGGCCAAGTACTTC. The encoded protein is CASSYRGAKYF.

This chain joins TRBV28 and TRBJ2-1, with 10 bases matching TRBD2. The CDR3 length is 17 residues. Trimming took 4 bases from V and 4 from J; bases not matched to a gene: 10. The germline V gene has CDR1 MDHEN and CDR2 SYDVKM. The CDR3 region has the DNA TGTGCCAGCAGTTCCCAGACTAGCGGGCTACTGTACAATGAGCAGTTCTTC. It encodes CASSSQTSGLLYNEQFF.

This rearrangement joins TRBV5-6 to TRBJ2-1; no clear D gene. The ends were cut back, 0 bases at V and 13 bases at J, with 32 bases in the middle. Germline values: CDR1 SGHDT, CDR2 YYEEEE. The CDR3 contains 19 residues. DNA of the CDR3: TGTGCCAGCAGCTTGGATCAAACGTCGAGAGACATGGCTCTGTTCCACCAGTTCTTC. Amino acids: CASSLDQTSRDMALFHQFF.

The chain couples TRBV11-2 to TRBJ2-7; TRBD2 is a possible D gene (5 bases). The CDR3 spans 14 residues. V was clipped by 0 bases and J by 3 bases, with 9 bases between them. CDR1 and CDR2 (germline): SGHAT, FQNNGV. The CDR3, as DNA: TGTGCCAGCAGCTTAGACGGGGTGGACTACGAGCAGTACTTC. Translating it yields CASSLDGVDYEQYF.

The V and J genes are TRBV10-3 and TRBJ2-1; 13 bases map to TRBD2. V lost 4 bases, J lost 7 bases, and 10 bases stayed unmatched. Germline CDR1 is ENHRY and CDR2 is SYGVKD. CDR3 length: 17 residues. The CDR3 nucleotides are TGTGCCATCAGTGCATCCCAAATACTAGCGGGAGGGAATGAGCAGTTCTTC. It yields the protein CAISASQILAGGNEQFF.

The rearrangement uses TRBV12-5 and TRBJ2-3; 8 bases align to TRBD1. V shed 6 bases, J shed 4 bases, and the junction held 6 bases outside the gene matches. CDR3 length equals 14 residues. Germline assignment: CDR1 LGHNT and CDR2 FRNRAP. DNA of the CDR3: TGTGCTAGTGGGCGAGACAGGGGTTCAGATACGCAGTATTTT. As protein: CASGRDRGSDTQYF.

In nucleotides, the CDR3 is TGTGCCAGCAGCCGAAATACAGGGAATGAAAAACTGTTTTTT. Amino acids: CASSRNTGNEKLFF. The rearrangement links TRBV27 to TRBJ1-4; a weak D match, TRBD1 (6 bases). The CDR3 runs 14 residues. V lost 6 bases, J lost 5 bases, and 13 bases lay in between. The germline gives CDR1 MNHEY, CDR2 SMNVEV (reference sequence).

The rearrangement joins TRBV7-9 to TRBJ1-2; 7 positions match TRBD1. V trimming: 5 bases; J trimming: 3 bases; junction bases outside the gene matches: 3. Germline V gene lookup returns CDR1 SEHNR and CDR2 FQNEAQ (reference sequence). The CDR3 has 13 residues. CDR3 region: CASSPGTDYGYTF. In DNA, the CDR3 is TGTGCCAGCAGCCCCGGGACAGACTATGGCTACACCTTC.

The genes are TRBV27 and TRBJ2-7, with a possible D match to TRBD1 (6 bases). CDR1 and CDR2 from the germline V gene are MNHEY and SMNVEV (reference sequence). There are 12 residues in the CDR3. Trimming stripped 3 bases from V and 10 bases from J, with 13 bases between. CDR3 sequence (DNA): TGTGCCAGCAGTTTCCAGGGGTCCCGTCAGTACTTC. Translating it yields CASSFQGSRQYF.

The V and J genes are TRBV7-9 and TRBJ2-3; a possible D gene is TRBD1 (6 bases). The V end was cut by 4 bases, the J end by 6 bases, with 14 bases between. This CDR3 has 14 residues. Germline assignment: CDR1 SEHNR and CDR2 FQNEAQ (reference sequence). DNA for the CDR3: TGTGCCAGCAGCTATCAGACAGGTCAGGATACGCAGTATTTT. Its translation is CASSYQTGQDTQYF.

The chain couples TRBV6-7 to TRBJ2-7, with 8 bases lining up with TRBD1. TRBV6-7 is given ORF status, its function remaining uncertain. V lost 4 bases to trimming and J lost 7 bases; unmatched junction nucleotides: 6. The CDR3 consists of 13 residues. The CDR3: CASSCTGGREQYF. The CDR3 region has the DNA TGTGCCAGCAGTTGCACAGGGGGTCGGGAGCAGTACTTC.

The chain joins TRBV5-1 to TRBJ1-5; 7 bases fit TRBD1. The CDR3 is made up of 14 amino acids. With V trimmed by 4 bases and J by 6 bases, 7 bases remained unmatched. Germline V gene data show CDR1 as SGHRS and CDR2 as YFSETQ. In nucleotides, the CDR3 is TGCGCCAGCAGCAGCCAGGGGGGAGCTCAGCCCCAGCATTTT. Protein: CASSSQGGAQPQHF.

The chain carries TRBV7-9 and TRBJ1-1; no firm D call. This CDR3 is built from 14 residues. V was pared by 2 bases and J by 1 base, with 8 bases between. Germline CDR1 is SEHNR and CDR2 is FQNEAQ (reference sequence). The CDR3 spells CASSLYGPNTEAFF. Here the CDR3 DNA reads TGTGCCAGCAGCTTATACGGTCCGAACACTGAAGCTTTCTTT.

The chain uses TRBV15 and TRBJ2-5; 7 nucleotides align to TRBD2. The CDR3 is made up of 15 amino acids. Germline-derived CDR1 and CDR2 are LNHNV and YYDKDF (reference sequence). V lost 0 bases and J lost 1; bases outside the gene matches: 2. The CDR3 DNA is TGTGCCACCAGCAGAGAGGGGGGGTTCCAAGAGACCCAGTACTTC. Its translation is CATSREGGFQETQYF.

This chain connects TRBV6-6 to TRBJ1-1; 8 nucleotides agree with TRBD1. V shed 6 bases and J 5 bases; nucleotides not matched to a gene: 11. Germline CDR1 is MNHNY and CDR2 is SVGAGI (reference sequence). This CDR3 region has 15 residues. The CDR3 spells CASRLDRAGRTEAFF. In nucleotides, the CDR3 is TGTGCCAGCAGACTGGACAGGGCGGGTCGGACTGAAGCTTTCTTT.

CDR3 sequence reads: CASSFDSRTQYF. Here the CDR3 DNA reads TGCGCCAGCAGCTTTGACTCTAGGACCCAGTACTTC. The chain couples TRBV10-2 to TRBJ2-5; D uncertain. From germline, CDR1 is WSHSY and CDR2 SAAADI. The germline V and J ends were trimmed by 6 bases and 7 bases, with 12 bases remaining between them. The CDR3 sequence is 12 residues long.

This clone has a single count. The chain has TRBV5-4 and TRBJ2-5; TRBD2 might be the D (7 bases). Trimming removed 0 bases from V and 5 bases from J, with 14 bases in between. From germline, CDR1 is SGHNT and CDR2 YYREEE (reference sequence). The CDR3 consists of 15 residues. CDR3 coding DNA: TGTGCCAGCAGCTTGGCGGGGGGCGCGGGGGAGACCCAGTACTTC. Amino acids: CASSLAGGAGETQYF. Looking up the rest from reference TRBV5-4 and TRBJ2-5 gives the full variable domain: ETGVTQSPTHLIKTRGQQVTLRCSSQSGHNTVSWYQQALGQGPQFIFQYYREEENGRGNFPPRFSGLQFPNYSSELNVNALELDDSALYLCASSLAGGAGETQYFGPGTRLLVL.

This clone was picked up one time. The chain links TRBV7-6 to TRBJ2-6, with 8 bases fitting TRBD1. The CDR3 loop spans 17 amino acids. CDR1 and CDR2 (germline): SGHVS, FNYEAQ. The ends lost 5 bases at V and 0 bases at J; junction bases unmatched: 6. CDR3 DNA: TGTGCCAGCAGCCAAGGACAGGGTAACTCTGGGGCCAACGTCCTGACTTTC. Protein: CASSQGQGNSGANVLTF.

Comment on this clone: The same CDR3 arises from other DNA sequences in this sample as well. V and J are TRBV2 and TRBJ2-2; D is possibly TRBD2 (5 bases). Germline CDR1 and CDR2: SNHLY and FYNNEI. There are 13 residues in the CDR3. Between the trimmed V and J ends, which lost 0 bases and 7 bases, there was a span of 6 bases. CDR3 coding DNA: TGTGCCAGCAGTGAAGCGGGAGTCGGGGAGCTGTTTTTT. It specifies CASSEAGVGELFF.

The chain combines TRBV9 with TRBJ2-3; 8 bases align to TRBD2. Trimming took 2 bases from V and 5 from J; bases not matched to a gene: 7. Germline CDR1 and CDR2: SGDLS and YYNGEE. The CDR3 contains 15 residues. CDR3 in DNA: TGTGCCAGCAGCGTCACGGGGGGGCCCAAAGATACGCAGTATTTT. It is translated as CASSVTGGPKDTQYF.

The rearrangement uses TRBV7-2 and TRBJ1-2; D might be TRBD1 (5 bases). CDR3 length equals 13 residues. V dropped 2 bases and J dropped 5 bases, with 9 bases sitting between them. Germline loops: CDR1 SGHTA, CDR2 FQGNSA. CDR3 amino acids: CASSLQEGYGYTF. CDR3 DNA: TGTGCCAGCAGCTTACAGGAGGGGTATGGCTACACCTTC.

The chain combines TRBV29-1 with TRBJ1-2; no reliable D call. With 4 bases removed from V and 10 bases from J, the gap between germline ends came to 16 bases. The CDR3 is 12 amino acids. CDR1 is SQVTM, CDR2 ANQGSEA, per germline. DNA of the CDR3: TGCAGCGTTGGGGCGGGGAAAGAAATCTACACCTTC. This sequence encodes CSVGAGKEIYTF.

The V gene is TRBV7-9, the J gene TRBJ2-3, with TRBD2 as a possible D gene (6 bases). V lost 4 bases to trimming and J lost 0 bases, with 14 bases between them. This CDR3 has 16 amino acids. Germline values: CDR1 SEHNR, CDR2 FQNEAQ (reference sequence). The CDR3, as DNA: TGTGCCAGCAGCTCCTCGTTGCGGGGTAGCACAGATACGCAGTATTTT. Translating gives CASSSSLRGSTDTQYF.

The chain couples TRBV18 to TRBJ2-7, with a possible D match to TRBD2 (6 bases). The CDR3 spans 12 residues. CDR1 and CDR2 from the germline V gene are KGHSH and LQKENI. V lost 3 bases, J lost 5 bases, and 8 bases lay in between. For the CDR3, the DNA is TGTGCCAGCTCACCTAGGGAGGACGAGCAGTACTTC. Its translation: CASSPREDEQYF.

The chain has TRBV27 and TRBJ1-3; 11 positions match TRBD1. The ends lost 5 bases at V and 2 bases at J; junction bases unmatched: 8. The CDR3 sequence is 17 residues long. The germline gives CDR1 MNHEY, CDR2 SMNVEV (reference sequence). CDR3 nucleotide sequence: TGTGCCAGCAGTGGCCTAGGACAGGGGGCGGCTGGAAACACCATATATTTT. This codes for CASSGLGQGAAGNTIYF.

This rearrangement joins TRBV6-5 to TRBJ1-5, with TRBD1 identical over 8 bases. CDR3 length: 15 residues. CDR1 is MNHEY, CDR2 SVGAGI, per germline. Germline trimming cut 6 bases from V and 3 bases from J; bases unmatched to any gene: 7. CDR3 residues: CASRSGTGNNQPQHF. In nucleotides, the CDR3 is TGTGCCAGCAGGTCTGGGACAGGCAACAATCAGCCCCAGCATTTT.